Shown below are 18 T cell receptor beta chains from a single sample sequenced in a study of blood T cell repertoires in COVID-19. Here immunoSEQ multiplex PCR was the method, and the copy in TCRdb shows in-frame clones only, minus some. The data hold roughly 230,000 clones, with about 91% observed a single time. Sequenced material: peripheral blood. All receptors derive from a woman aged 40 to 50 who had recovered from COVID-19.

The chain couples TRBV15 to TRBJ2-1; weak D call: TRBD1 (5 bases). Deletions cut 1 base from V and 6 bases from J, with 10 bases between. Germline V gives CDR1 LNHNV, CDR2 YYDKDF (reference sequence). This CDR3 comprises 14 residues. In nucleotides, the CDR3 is TGTGCCACCAGCAGAGGCCCTAGGGGCAATGAGCAGTTCTTC. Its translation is CATSRGPRGNEQFF.

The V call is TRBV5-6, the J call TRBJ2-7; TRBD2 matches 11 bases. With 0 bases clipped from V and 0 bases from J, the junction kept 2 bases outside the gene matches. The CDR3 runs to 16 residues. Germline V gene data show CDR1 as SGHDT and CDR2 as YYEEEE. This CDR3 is CASSLVTSGSSYEQYV. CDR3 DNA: TGTGCCAGCAGCTTGGTTACTAGCGGGAGCTCCTACGAGCAGTACGTC.

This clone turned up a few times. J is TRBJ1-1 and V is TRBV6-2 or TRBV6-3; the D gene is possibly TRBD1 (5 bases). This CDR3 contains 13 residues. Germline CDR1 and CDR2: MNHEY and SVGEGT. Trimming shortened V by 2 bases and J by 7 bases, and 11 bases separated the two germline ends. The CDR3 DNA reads TGTGCCAGCAGTTACCAGGGTTGGGATGAAGCTTTCTTT. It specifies CASSYQGWDEAFF.

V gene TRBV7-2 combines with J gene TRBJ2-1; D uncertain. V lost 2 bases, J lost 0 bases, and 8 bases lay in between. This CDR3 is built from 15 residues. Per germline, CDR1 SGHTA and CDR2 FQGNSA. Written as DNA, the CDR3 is TGTGCCAGCAGCTTATCCCTGAGCTCCTACAATGAGCAGTTCTTC. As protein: CASSLSLSSYNEQFF. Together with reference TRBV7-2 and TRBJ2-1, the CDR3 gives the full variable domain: GAGVSQSPSNKVTEKGKDVELRCDPISGHTALYWYRQSLGQGLEFLIYFQGNSAPDKSGLPSDRFSAERTGGSVSTLTIQRTQQEDSAVYLCASSLSLSSYNEQFFGPGTRLTVL.

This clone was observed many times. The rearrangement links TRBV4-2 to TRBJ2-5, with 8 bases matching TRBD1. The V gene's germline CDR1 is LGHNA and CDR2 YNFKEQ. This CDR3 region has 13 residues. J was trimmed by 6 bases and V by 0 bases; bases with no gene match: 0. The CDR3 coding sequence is TGTGCCAGCAGCCAAGACAGGGGGCAGACCCAGTACTTC. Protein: CASSQDRGQTQYF.

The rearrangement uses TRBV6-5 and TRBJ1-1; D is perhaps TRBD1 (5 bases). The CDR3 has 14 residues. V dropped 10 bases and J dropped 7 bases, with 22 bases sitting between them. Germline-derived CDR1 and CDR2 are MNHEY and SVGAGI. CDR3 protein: CATHPPGLSGEAFF. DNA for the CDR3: TGTGCCACACACCCGCCGGGACTCTCGGGTGAAGCTTTCTTT.

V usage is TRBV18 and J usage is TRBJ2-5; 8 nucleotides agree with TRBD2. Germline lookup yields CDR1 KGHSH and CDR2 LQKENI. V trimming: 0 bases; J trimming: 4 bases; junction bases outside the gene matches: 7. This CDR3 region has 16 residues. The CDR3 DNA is TGTGCCAGCTCACCACCGCTCGGGAGGGCCGGAGAGACCCAGTACTTC. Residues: CASSPPLGRAGETQYF.

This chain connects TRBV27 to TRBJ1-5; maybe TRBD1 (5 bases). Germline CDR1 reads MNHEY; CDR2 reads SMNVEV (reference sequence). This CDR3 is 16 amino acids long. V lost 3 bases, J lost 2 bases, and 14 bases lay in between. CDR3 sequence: CASSFVGEVGNQPQHF. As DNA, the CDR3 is TGTGCCAGCAGTTTTGTAGGGGAGGTTGGCAATCAGCCCCAGCATTTT.

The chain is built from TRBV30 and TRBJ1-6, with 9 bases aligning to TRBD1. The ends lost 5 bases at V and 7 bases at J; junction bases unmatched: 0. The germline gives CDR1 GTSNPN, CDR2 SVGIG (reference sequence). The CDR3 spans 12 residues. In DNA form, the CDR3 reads TGTGCCTGGGACAGGGGGAATTCACCCCTCCACTTT. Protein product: CAWDRGNSPLHF.

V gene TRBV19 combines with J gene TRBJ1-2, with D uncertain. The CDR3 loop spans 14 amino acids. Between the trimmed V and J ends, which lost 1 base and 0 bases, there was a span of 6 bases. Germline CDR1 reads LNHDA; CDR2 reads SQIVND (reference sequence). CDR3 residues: CASSIGPTNYGYTF. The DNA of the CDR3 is TGTGCCAGTAGTATAGGTCCCACTAACTATGGCTACACCTTC.

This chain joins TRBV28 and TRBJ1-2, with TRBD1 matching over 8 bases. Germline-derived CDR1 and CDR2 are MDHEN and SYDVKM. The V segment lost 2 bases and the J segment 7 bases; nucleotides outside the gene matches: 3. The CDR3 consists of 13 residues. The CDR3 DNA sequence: TGTGCCAGCAGTTTACAGGGGGCGCTTGGCTACACCTTC. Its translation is CASSLQGALGYTF.

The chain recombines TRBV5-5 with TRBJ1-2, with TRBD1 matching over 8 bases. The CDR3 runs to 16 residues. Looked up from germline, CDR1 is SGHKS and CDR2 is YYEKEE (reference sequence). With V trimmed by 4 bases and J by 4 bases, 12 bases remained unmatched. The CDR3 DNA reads TGTGCCAGCAGCGCTGGATCAGGGGGCGATGGCTATGGCTACACCTTC. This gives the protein CASSAGSGGDGYGYTF.

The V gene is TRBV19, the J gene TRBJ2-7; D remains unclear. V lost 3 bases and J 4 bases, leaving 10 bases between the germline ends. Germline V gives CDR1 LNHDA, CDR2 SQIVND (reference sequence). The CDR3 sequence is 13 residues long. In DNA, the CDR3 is TGTGCCAGTAGTATTCAGGCAGCATACGAGCAGTACTTC. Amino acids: CASSIQAAYEQYF.

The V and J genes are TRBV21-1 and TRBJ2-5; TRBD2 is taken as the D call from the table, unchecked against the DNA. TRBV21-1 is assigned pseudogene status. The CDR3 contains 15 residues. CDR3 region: CASSPSAENQETQYF. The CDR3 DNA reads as TGTGCCAGCAGCCCCAGCGCGGAGAACCAAGAGACCCAGTACTTC.

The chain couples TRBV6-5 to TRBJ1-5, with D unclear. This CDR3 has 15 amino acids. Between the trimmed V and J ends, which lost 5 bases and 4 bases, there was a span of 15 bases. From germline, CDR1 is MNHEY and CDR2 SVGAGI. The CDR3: CASSSSGARNQPQHF. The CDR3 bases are TGTGCCAGCAGTAGTTCTGGAGCCCGAAATCAGCCCCAGCATTTT.

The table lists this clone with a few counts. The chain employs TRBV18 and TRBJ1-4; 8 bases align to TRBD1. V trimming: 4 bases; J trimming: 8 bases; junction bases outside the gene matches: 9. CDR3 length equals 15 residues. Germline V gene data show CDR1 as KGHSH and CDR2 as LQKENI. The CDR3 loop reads CASSRTGNSGEKLFF. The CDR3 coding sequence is TGTGCCAGCTCACGGACAGGGAATAGTGGAGAAAAACTGTTTTTT.

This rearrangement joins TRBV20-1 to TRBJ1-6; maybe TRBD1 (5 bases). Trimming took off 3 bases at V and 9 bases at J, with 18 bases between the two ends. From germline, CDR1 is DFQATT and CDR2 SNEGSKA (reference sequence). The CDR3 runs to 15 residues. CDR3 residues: CSASDIGGEASPLHF. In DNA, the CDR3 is TGCAGTGCTAGTGACATTGGGGGGGAGGCTTCACCCCTCCACTTT.

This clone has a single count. DNA of the CDR3: TGTGCCAGCAGCTTAGATCGCCAGTCTGGCTACACCTTC. Amino acids: CASSLDRQSGYTF. This chain uses TRBV7-2 with TRBJ1-2; D gene uncertain. The ends were cut back, 1 base at V and 7 bases at J, with 10 bases in the middle. Germline CDR1 is SGHTA and CDR2 is FQGNSA. This CDR3 has 13 amino acids.